One and the same sample provided the 32 T cell receptor beta chains below, sequenced in a study of blood T cell repertoires in COVID-19. Measured with immunoSEQ multiplex PCR; TCRdb has only the in-frame clones, and not every one. This sample yields 70,000 to 90,000 clones, of which 75% to 90% are seen a single time; 6% to 6.5% belongs to the top ten. What was sequenced was peripheral blood. Receptors originate from an elderly man with COVID-19, enrolled during active disease.

A few counts support this clone. The rearrangement uses TRBV6-6 and TRBJ1-6, with D maybe TRBD1 (5 bases). From germline, CDR1 is MNHNY and CDR2 SVGAGI (reference sequence). The V end was cut by 5 bases, the J end by 8 bases, with 10 bases between. This CDR3 region has 13 residues. As DNA, the CDR3 is TGTGCCAGCAGTCCCCAGGGTTATTCACCCCTCCACTTT. The encoded protein is CASSPQGYSPLHF.

V and J are TRBV6-6 and TRBJ1-4; a weak D match, TRBD1 (6 bases). Germline lookup yields CDR1 MNHNY and CDR2 SVGAGI (reference sequence). The length of the CDR3 is 16 residues. The V end lost 6 bases, the J end lost 0 bases, and 14 bases lay between the germline ends. Written as DNA, the CDR3 is TGTGCCAGCAGCCCCCAGGGGCCACCAACTAATGAAAAACTGTTTTTT. Protein product: CASSPQGPPTNEKLFF.

This clone was seen just once. The chain uses TRBV24-1 and TRBJ2-2, with D possibly TRBD2 on 5 matching bases. Germline CDR1 reads KGHDR; CDR2 reads SFDVKD. This CDR3 has 14 residues. V was trimmed by 4 bases and J by 6 bases, leaving 11 bases between them. CDR3 DNA sequence: TGTGCCACCAGTGACCCCCCTAGCTCCGGGGAGCTGTTTTTT. This codes for CATSDPPSSGELFF.

The chain joins TRBV20-1 to TRBJ1-6; no reliable D call. Germline CDR1 reads DFQATT; CDR2 reads SNEGSKA (reference sequence). Trimming left V 3 bases short and J 6 bases short, with 9 bases between. This CDR3 is 13 amino acids long. The CDR3 region has the DNA TGCAGTGCTAGTGATCCTATTAATTCACCCCTCCACTTT. Translated, it gives CSASDPINSPLHF.

The chain joins TRBV18 to TRBJ1-2; no firm D call. Germline assignment: CDR1 KGHSH and CDR2 LQKENI. CDR3 length: 14 amino acids. Trimming pared 2 bases from V and 2 bases from J, leaving 9 bases between. The CDR3 loop reads CASSPIEWNYGYTF. The CDR3 nucleotides are TGTGCCAGCTCACCAATCGAGTGGAACTATGGCTACACCTTC.

The V gene is TRBV5-4, the J gene TRBJ1-5; 8 bases are a match to TRBD1. CDR3 length: 14 amino acids. Germline V gene data show CDR1 as SGHNT and CDR2 as YYREEE (reference sequence). Unmatched junction bases numbered 1, after V lost 0 bases and J lost 5 bases. CDR3 nucleotides: TGTGCCAGCAGCTTGGCAGGGGGCGATCAGCCCCAGCATTTT. Translated, it gives CASSLAGGDQPQHF.

By sample fraction, this clone is medium-sized. This chain joins TRBV6-2 or TRBV6-3 and TRBJ1-5, with D tentatively TRBD1 (5 bases). V was clipped by 0 bases and J by 7 bases, with 13 bases between them. Germline V gene lookup returns CDR1 MNHEY and CDR2 SVGEGT. The CDR3 loop spans 15 amino acids. The CDR3 region has the DNA TGTGCCAGCAGTTACTCGAGAGCAGGGATCCAGCCCCAGCATTTT. This encodes CASSYSRAGIQPQHF.

Here the CDR3 DNA reads TGTGCCAGCAGCTTAGGCGCCAGGATTCACACTGAAGCTTTCTTT. Encoded protein: CASSLGARIHTEAFF. This chain links TRBV5-4 with TRBJ1-1; D is undetermined. Germline CDR1 is SGHNT and CDR2 is YYREEE (reference sequence). The CDR3 extends over 15 amino acids. Trimming removed 2 bases at V and 3 bases at J, with 14 bases between.

This chain's CDR3 is CASSSGGGNYGYTF. CDR3 DNA: TGTGCCAGCAGCTCCGGGGGGGGTAACTATGGCTACACCTTC. The chain couples TRBV9 to TRBJ1-2, with D perhaps matching TRBD1 (5 bases). With 4 bases removed from V and 1 base from J, the gap between germline ends came to 11 bases. This CDR3 spans 14 amino acids. Germline V gives CDR1 SGDLS, CDR2 YYNGEE.

V is TRBV11-2 and J is TRBJ1-1; D gene ambiguous. The germline gives CDR1 SGHAT, CDR2 FQNNGV. V lost 0 bases to trimming and J lost 2 bases, with 7 bases between them. The CDR3 length is 14 residues. The CDR3 reads CASSLDRANTEAFF. CDR3 DNA sequence: TGTGCCAGCAGCTTAGATAGAGCTAACACTGAAGCTTTCTTT.

The rearrangement uses TRBV2 and TRBJ1-4; TRBD1 matches at 7 bases. The J segment lost 0 bases and the V segment lost 4 bases, leaving 2 bases of the junction unmatched. Germline assignment: CDR1 SNHLY and CDR2 FYNNEI. CDR3 length: 15 amino acids. CDR3 nucleotide sequence: TGTGCCAGCAGTGTCGACAGGGCAACTAATGAAAAACTGTTTTTT. As protein: CASSVDRATNEKLFF.

The chain employs TRBV5-1 and TRBJ1-2, with D possibly being TRBD1 (5 bases). V was trimmed by 0 bases and J by 4 bases, leaving 7 bases between them. Per the germline V gene, CDR1 is SGHRS and CDR2 is YFSETQ. The CDR3 is 13 residues long. The CDR3 protein is CASSLEQVYGYTF. CDR3 coding DNA: TGCGCCAGCAGCTTGGAACAGGTCTATGGCTACACCTTC.

The chain links TRBV4-1 to TRBJ2-3, with 10 bases that match TRBD1. CDR1 and CDR2 (germline): MGHRA, YSYEKL. V lost 0 bases and J lost 3; bases outside the gene matches: 12. The CDR3 extends over 19 amino acids. DNA of the CDR3: TGCGCCAGCAGCCAAGAAGGGAGTAGTGGGACAGGGGATACAGATACGCAGTATTTT. Residues: CASSQEGSSGTGDTDTQYF.

V and J are TRBV7-9 and TRBJ2-7; D call uncertain. The germline V gene encodes CDR1 SEHNR and CDR2 FQNEAQ (reference sequence). Between the trimmed V and J ends, which lost 5 bases and 6 bases, there was a span of 11 bases. The CDR3 totals 12 residues. The CDR3 region is CASSPNAAEQYF. DNA for the CDR3: TGTGCCAGCAGCCCCAATGCGGCCGAGCAGTACTTC.

The V gene is TRBV12-3 or TRBV12-4, the J gene TRBJ1-6; the D gene is possibly TRBD1 (5 bases). This CDR3 spans 13 amino acids. Trimming removed 3 bases from V and 8 bases from J, with 8 bases in between. CDR3 region: CASSLTRDSPLHF. In nucleotides, the CDR3 is TGTGCCAGCAGTTTGACCAGGGATTCACCCCTCCACTTT.

J is TRBJ2-2 and V is TRBV4-1; TRBD2 matches 7 bases. Germline trimming cut 4 bases from V and 6 bases from J; bases unmatched to any gene: 14. CDR1 is MGHRA and CDR2 is YSYEKL in the germline V gene. CDR3 length: 17 residues. CDR3 nucleotides: TGCGCCAGCAGCCTAGCCCTTGGGGCTGGGGGGGCCGGGGAGCTGTTTTTT. Its translation is CASSLALGAGGAGELFF.

This chain joins TRBV29-1 and TRBJ1-1; D call uncertain. V shed 5 bases and J shed 0 bases, with 13 bases lying between them. This CDR3 has 14 residues. Germline CDR1 and CDR2: SQVTM and ANQGSEA. The chain's CDR3 is CSVLTTLMNTEAFF. CDR3 DNA: TGCAGCGTTCTAACGACACTTATGAACACTGAAGCTTTCTTT.

This sequence joins TRBV6-5 and TRBJ1-1, with TRBD1 matching over 7 bases. V dropped 2 bases and J dropped 3; count of bases not matched to a gene: 3. Germline loops: CDR1 MNHEY, CDR2 SVGAGI. This CDR3 region has 14 residues. The CDR3, as DNA: TGTGCCAGCAGTTACAACAGGGGACACACTGAAGCTTTCTTT. Its protein is CASSYNRGHTEAFF.

The chain employs TRBV27 and TRBJ1-6, with a weak D call TRBD1 (5 bases). The germline CDR1 and CDR2 sequences are MNHEY and SMNVEV (reference sequence). Trimming took 7 bases from V and 4 from J, leaving 23 bases between them. This CDR3 region has 18 residues. CDR3 in DNA: TGTGCCAGCACCACATCTCACAGGAACTTTAATTATAATTCACCCCTCCACTTT. Amino acid sequence: CASTTSHRNFNYNSPLHF.

This clone was found a few times. The chain combines TRBV7-2 with TRBJ2-5, with 12 bases that match TRBD1. The CDR3 is 15 amino acids. The V gene's germline CDR1 is SGHTA and CDR2 FQGNSA. V shed 4 bases and J 5 bases; nucleotides not matched to a gene: 5. CDR3 nucleotides: TGTGCCAGCAGCTGGGGACAGGGGGCGCGGGAGACCCAGTACTTC. It yields the protein CASSWGQGARETQYF.

This clone was counted once. The chain employs TRBV5-6 and TRBJ2-7; tentatively, D is TRBD2 (6 bases). Germline V gene data show CDR1 as SGHDT and CDR2 as YYEEEE. Between the trimmed V and J ends, which lost 1 base and 6 bases, there was a span of 14 bases. This CDR3 spans 14 amino acids. This CDR3 is CASSLFSGVSEQYF. CDR3 DNA sequence: TGTGCCAGCAGCTTGTTTTCGGGGGTTTCCGAGCAGTACTTC.

The rearrangement links TRBV19 to TRBJ2-2; TRBD1 aligns across 9 bases. The V segment lost 4 bases and the J segment 4 bases; nucleotides outside the gene matches: 1. The CDR3 length is 14 residues. Germline assignment: CDR1 LNHDA and CDR2 SQIVND (reference sequence). The CDR3 loop is CASSTTGGTGELFF. The CDR3 DNA reads TGTGCCAGTAGTACGACAGGGGGCACCGGGGAGCTGTTTTTT.

This chain joins TRBV5-4 and TRBJ2-5; 10 nucleotides agree with TRBD2. Trimming removed 2 bases from V and 5 bases from J; junction bases left unmatched: 6. The germline CDR1 and CDR2 sequences are SGHNT and YYREEE (reference sequence). There are 15 residues in the CDR3. In nucleotides, the CDR3 is TGTGCCAGCAGCTTTAGCGGGGGGCAGGGGGAGACCCAGTACTTC. It is translated as CASSFSGGQGETQYF.

This clone occurred a few times. The chain is built from TRBV9 and TRBJ1-6, with D possibly TRBD1 on 5 matching bases. The CDR3 has 15 amino acids. Looked up from germline, CDR1 is SGDLS and CDR2 is YYNGEE. V was pared by 3 bases and J by 13 bases, with 20 bases between. The CDR3 sequence: CASSDRQPADGPLHF. CDR3 nucleotides: TGTGCCAGCAGCGACCGACAGCCTGCCGATGGTCCCCTCCACTTT.

The chain uses TRBV7-8 and TRBJ2-6; D gene uncertain. Germline CDR1 is SGHVS and CDR2 is FQNEAQ. Trimming left V 5 bases short and J 0 bases short, with 17 bases between. CDR3 length equals 18 residues. CDR3 nucleotides: TGTGCCAGCAGCCCCGGGTCAAGCCGTGCCTCTGGGGCCAACGTCCTGACTTTC. It yields the protein CASSPGSSRASGANVLTF.

This clone was seen only once. This chain uses TRBV7-8 with TRBJ1-1; D remains unclear. The CDR3 is made up of 14 amino acids. From germline, CDR1 is SGHVS and CDR2 FQNEAQ. V was pared by 2 bases and J by 6 bases, with 13 bases between. The CDR3 DNA reads as TGTGCCAGCAGCTTATGGGAGGTTGTGCCTGAAGCTTTCTTT. Its translation is CASSLWEVVPEAFF.

The chain combines TRBV9 with TRBJ2-2, with 8 bases identical to TRBD2. Germline lookup yields CDR1 SGDLS and CDR2 YYNGEE. V was pared by 0 bases and J by 7 bases, with 5 bases of the junction left unmatched. There are 15 residues in the CDR3. The CDR3 sequence is CASSVVSGANGELFF. The CDR3 DNA reads TGTGCCAGCAGCGTAGTTAGCGGGGCAAACGGGGAGCTGTTTTTT. Full variable domain (missing parts from reference TRBV9 and TRBJ2-2): DSGVTQTPKHLITATGQRVTLRCSPRSGDLSVYWYQQSLDQGLQFLIQYYNGEERAKGNILERFSAQQFPDLHSELNLSSLELGDSALYFCASSVVSGANGELFFGEGSRLTVL.

The table lists this clone with a count of one. The genes are TRBV7-9 and TRBJ2-3, with 9 bases aligning to TRBD2. The CDR3 runs 15 residues. Germline CDR1 SEHNR, CDR2 FQNEAQ (reference sequence). Losses at the gene ends were 3 bases for V and 4 bases for J; bases not matched to a gene: 5. CDR3 nucleotides: TGTGCCAGCAGCTTCGGTGGCGGGGGGGCAGATACGCAGTATTTT. It yields the protein CASSFGGGGADTQYF.

The V and J genes are TRBV18 and TRBJ1-2, with D hard to call. Germline-derived CDR1 and CDR2 are KGHSH and LQKENI. The CDR3 extends over 14 amino acids. Trimming took off 3 bases at V and 4 bases at J, with 12 bases between the two ends. CDR3 coding DNA: TGTGCCAGCTCACCTTCGCGGGCGGCCTATGGCTACACCTTC. Protein product: CASSPSRAAYGYTF.

The chain couples TRBV6-1 to TRBJ2-5; D gene uncertain. The V and J ends lost 1 base and 5 bases respectively, with 14 bases between them. This CDR3 has 15 amino acids. Germline V gives CDR1 MNHNS, CDR2 SASEGT. CDR3 nucleotides: TGTGCCAGCAGTGAAGTGTCCGGGTCTGGGGAGACCCAGTACTTC. This encodes CASSEVSGSGETQYF.

This chain uses TRBV10-3 with TRBJ2-3; 7 bases are shared with TRBD2. V dropped 7 bases and J dropped 2; count of bases not matched to a gene: 6. Germline assignment: CDR1 ENHRY and CDR2 SYGVKD. There are 14 residues in the CDR3. Here the CDR3 DNA reads TGTGCCATCATGGACGGGGGGAACACAGATACGCAGTATTTT. This encodes CAIMDGGNTDTQYF.

CDR3 residues: CATSRLAPGNEQFF. The CDR3 DNA sequence: TGTGCCACCAGCAGGCTCGCACCGGGGAATGAGCAGTTCTTC. The chain is built from TRBV15 and TRBJ2-1; TRBD2 is a possible D gene (5 bases). This CDR3 spans 14 amino acids. Between the trimmed V and J ends, which lost 3 bases and 7 bases, there was a span of 13 bases. Germline V gene data show CDR1 as LNHNV and CDR2 as YYDKDF (reference sequence).